These T cell receptor beta chains were read from a single sample in a study of T cell responses to AZD1222 COVID-19 vaccine. Data came from immunoSEQ multiplex PCR; TCRdb stores just in-frame clones and leaves some out. The sample has about 150,000 clones, roughly 90% seen once. This specimen was peripheral blood, taken 28 days after the second AZD1222 dose. These receptors were obtained from an adult who received the AZD1222 COVID-19 vaccine. CDR3s include the opening cysteine and the closing phenylalanine or tryptophan. The order of the fields is J gene, V gene, D gene, clone size, CDR3 DNA, CDR3 protein. D genes are given only for firm matches. Expanded clones get a size class; other rows say once, few or many, or leave the size out.

TRBJ1-1,TRBV9,TRBD1,NA,TGTGCCAGCAGCCAAAAGACAGGGGGCTACACTGAAGCTTTCTTT,CASSQKTGGYTEAFF
TRBJ1-5,TRBV10-2,NA,NA,TGCGCCACCGCCCCAGACCTTAGCAATCAGCCCCAGCATTTT,CATAPDLSNQPQHF
TRBJ1-4,TRBV20-1,NA,NA,TGCAGTGCGCCCCATGGGGGAAAACTGTTTTTT,CSAPHGGKLFF
TRBJ1-1,TRBV6-5,NA,NA,TGTGCCAGCAGTTATCTTCCAGGATCGGACACTGAAGCTTTCTTT,CASSYLPGSDTEAFF
TRBJ2-5,TRBV28,NA,NA,TGTGCCAGCAGTTTTATGACCCCCCAAGAGACCCAGTACTTC,CASSFMTPQETQYF
TRBJ2-1,TRBV24-1,NA,once,TGTGCCACCAGTGAGTCGTTTGCTGAGCAGTTCTTC,CATSESFAEQFF
TRBJ1-5,TRBV12-5,NA,NA,TGTGCTAGTGGTTTGGTTCCCAGCGGAGGGAGACAGCCCCAGCATTTT,CASGLVPSGGRQPQHF
TRBJ2-2,TRBV24-1,TRBD1,NA,TGTGCCACCAGTGCCCCACAGGGGGTCGCCACCGGGGAGCTGTTTTTT,CATSAPQGVATGELFF
TRBJ1-2,TRBV5-8,TRBD1,NA,TGTGCCAGCAGCCGTCCCGGGACAGGGACTCTCCGGGTTAACTATGGCTACACCTTC,CASSRPGTGTLRVNYGYTF
TRBJ2-7,TRBV28,NA,NA,TGTGCCAGCAGTACCTTCTCATGGGGGGGCCAAGGGCGGCAGTACTTC,CASSTFSWGGQGRQYF
TRBJ2-1,TRBV7-9,NA,NA,TGTGCCAGCAGCTTGGACCCCGTCTCCAATGAGCAGTTCTTC,CASSLDPVSNEQFF
TRBJ2-3,TRBV4-1,TRBD2,NA,TGCGCCAGCAGCCAAGATAGGGTGGGCGGGAGTCTGGCAGATACGCAGTATTTT,CASSQDRVGGSLADTQYF
TRBJ1-2,TRBV5-3,NA,NA,TGTGCCAGAAGCAATGGTAACTATGGCTACACCTTC,CARSNGNYGYTF
TRBJ2-7,TRBV5-1,NA,NA,NA,CASSFGEGRDEQYF
TRBJ1-2,TRBV10-2,TRBD1,NA,TGCGCCAGCGGAGACAGGGCTGGCTACACCTTC,CASGDRAGYTF
TRBJ2-7,TRBV28,TRBD2,once,TGTGCCAGCAGTTTGGCACTAGCGAAATACGAGCAGTACTTC,CASSLALAKYEQYF
TRBJ2-7,TRBV30,TRBD2,NA,TGTGCCTGGAGTGCCCTCCCGGGAGGGTCGTACGAGCAGTACTTC,CAWSALPGGSYEQYF
TRBJ1-5,TRBV7-9,TRBD1,NA,TGTGCCAGCAGCGCCCAGACAGGGGTCGGAGTCAATCAGCCCCAGCATTTT,CASSAQTGVGVNQPQHF
TRBJ2-5,TRBV18,TRBD2,NA,TGTGCCAGCTCACCGAGTCTAGCGGGTTCAGAGACCCAGTACTTC,CASSPSLAGSETQYF
TRBJ2-7,TRBV24-1,NA,once,TGTGCCACCAGTGATACGACAGGGAGGGTCTACGAGCAGTACTTC,CATSDTTGRVYEQYF
TRBJ2-1,TRBV29-1,NA,NA,TGCAGCGTTGTCAACGAAACAACCTACAATGAGCAGTTCTTC,CSVVNETTYNEQFF
TRBJ1-1,TRBV10-2,TRBD1,NA,TGCGCCAGCAGTGAGGGACAGGGGATCGGTGAAGCTTTCTTT,CASSEGQGIGEAFF